This T cell receptor beta chain was sequenced for a study of lymphopenia after photon versus proton radiotherapy. Overall study findings and caveats: Oligoclonal CD8+ Temra expansion after nadir drove photon patients' diversity drop.

About this clone itself: The target antigen is unknown.

The CDR3 length is 15 residues. Germline CDR1 MNHNS, CDR2 SASEGT. With V trimmed by 3 bases and J by 7 bases, 1 base remained unmatched. TCRdb's copy holds only in-frame clones and misses some; the assay was immunoSEQ multiplex PCR. The data hold more than 45,000 clones, with approximately 92% observed a single time. The chain has TRBV6-1 and TRBJ2-1, with 15 bases lining up with TRBD2. The TCR sequence derives from a woman between 35 and 50 years old with cholangiocarcinoma. The sample here was peripheral blood, taken from a patient treated with photon-based radiotherapy. The CDR3 sequence: CASSEGTSGRNEQFF. The DNA for the CDR3 is TGTGCCAGCAGTGAGGGGACTAGCGGGAGGAATGAGCAGTTCTTC.